This T cell receptor beta chain was sequenced during a study of T-cell reconstitution after alpha-beta-depleted transplantation in children. The CDR3 spans 15 residues. CDR1 is LNHDA and CDR2 is SQIVND in the germline V gene (reference sequence). With 7 bases removed from V and 1 base from J, the gap between germline ends came to 13 bases. Using unique molecular identifiers, the investigators prepared the TCRbeta library. Using its own MiXCR run on the PCR reads, TCRdb lists one record per CDR3 protein. The repertoire consists of around 370,000 distinct CDR3 sequences, with around 15% occurring once and the leading ten covering roughly two fifths. Study results and limitations: One year after transplant, T-cell counts and diversity came mostly from newly produced T cells. Some patients owed their high day-60 TCRbeta diversity to surviving recipient T cells and thymic progenitors.

As to this clonotype: Antigen specificity is unknown.

V gene TRBV19 combines with J gene TRBJ2-2, with D maybe TRBD2 (6 bases). This TCR derives from a male patient aged 2 to 10 who had a stem cell transplant for acute lymphoblastic leukemia, so the T cells may come from the graft donor. Sequenced material: PBMCs, mostly from graft donor cells, taken 360 days after TCRalphabeta/CD19-depleted stem cell transplant. For the CDR3, the DNA is TGTGCCAGTAATCTCGGGAGACTGAACACCGGGGAGCTGTTTTTT. Protein sequence: CASNLGRLNTGELFF.